The 18 T cell receptor beta chains given below trace back to one sample, sequenced in a study of blood T cell repertoires in COVID-19. Clones were read by immunoSEQ multiplex PCR, and TCRdb kept only the in-frame ones, dropping some. The profile covers 150,000 or so clones, with 90% to 95% appearing a single time and 0.53% taken by the ten largest. The sequencing input was peripheral blood. Receptors originate from a man aged 50 to 60 with acute or convalescent COVID-19.

The rearrangement joins TRBV3-1 (or the pseudogene TRBV3-2) to TRBJ1-3; TRBD1 is a possible D gene (5 bases). V was shortened by 1 base and J by 5 bases, with 15 bases between the two germline ends. CDR1 is LGHDT and CDR2 is YNNKEL in the germline V gene (reference sequence). The CDR3 is made up of 16 amino acids. The CDR3 DNA follows: TGTGCCAGCAGCCAAGCCGGGACTGGAAACCGAAACACCATATATTTT. This sequence encodes CASSQAGTGNRNTIYF.

The chain couples TRBV2 to TRBJ2-7; possibly TRBD1 for D (6 bases). CDR3 length: 13 amino acids. The germline CDR1 and CDR2 sequences are SNHLY and FYNNEI. The CDR3 DNA follows: TGTGCCAGCAGTGAGGTTGGCTTGACAGGCTTCGACGTC. Encoded protein: CASSEVGLTGFDV.

The rearrangement uses TRBV5-4 and TRBJ2-7, with 9 bases fitting TRBD2. Germline assignment: CDR1 SGHNT and CDR2 YYREEE (reference sequence). The CDR3 sequence is 16 residues long. The J segment lost 2 bases and the V segment lost 0 bases, leaving 6 bases of the junction unmatched. This chain's CDR3 is CASSLGPSGATYEQYV. The CDR3 region has the DNA TGTGCCAGCAGCTTGGGGCCTAGCGGGGCGACCTACGAGCAGTACGTC.

The gene calls are TRBV9 and TRBJ2-1, with a possible D match to TRBD2 (6 bases). CDR1 is SGDLS, CDR2 YYNGEE, per germline. Trimming removed 0 bases at V and 4 bases at J, with 11 bases between. The CDR3 has 15 amino acids. CDR3 coding DNA: TGTGCCAGCAGCGTAGTGGGGGGAGGATACAATGAGCAGTTCTTC. This sequence encodes CASSVVGGGYNEQFF.

Comments on this clone: Other nucleotide sequences from this sample produce the same CDR3. V usage is TRBV11-2 and J usage is TRBJ2-3, with 7 bases aligning to TRBD1. Germline CDR1 reads SGHAT; CDR2 reads FQNNGV. This CDR3 spans 13 amino acids. Losses at the gene ends were 0 bases for V and 6 bases for J; bases not matched to a gene: 0. This chain's CDR3 is CASSLDRGDTQYF. In DNA, the CDR3 is TGTGCCAGCAGCTTAGACAGGGGGGATACGCAGTATTTT.

The chain has TRBV10-3 and TRBJ2-1; 7 bases agree with TRBD2. The CDR3 length is 12 residues. Germline-derived CDR1 and CDR2 are ENHRY and SYGVKD. Germline trimming cut 10 bases from V and 7 bases from J; bases unmatched to any gene: 7. CDR3 protein: CANAGTKNEQFF. CDR3 coding DNA: TGTGCCAACGCCGGGACTAAGAATGAGCAGTTCTTC.

This chain connects TRBV7-2 to TRBJ2-3; the match to TRBD2 covers 11 bases. Germline loops: CDR1 SGHTA, CDR2 FQGNSA. CDR3 length equals 14 residues. J lost 4 bases, V lost 3 bases, and 0 bases had no gene match. CDR3 sequence: CASSFSGGADTQYF. The DNA for the CDR3 is TGTGCCAGCAGCTTTAGCGGGGGGGCAGATACGCAGTATTTT. Looking up the rest from reference TRBV7-2 and TRBJ2-3 gives the full variable domain: GAGVSQSPSNKVTEKGKDVELRCDPISGHTALYWYRQSLGQGLEFLIYFQGNSAPDKSGLPSDRFSAERTGGSVSTLTIQRTQQEDSAVYLCASSFSGGADTQYFGPGTRLTVL.

The CDR3 loop reads CSASVGSLDGYTF. The CDR3 DNA sequence: TGCAGTGCTAGTGTCGGTTCCCTGGATGGCTACACCTTC. V is TRBV20-1 and J is TRBJ1-2; D is unresolved. Trimming pared 3 bases from V and 6 bases from J, leaving 14 bases between. Looked up from germline, CDR1 is DFQATT and CDR2 is SNEGSKA (reference sequence). CDR3 length: 13 residues.

The J gene is TRBJ2-2, the V gene TRBV9; 14 bases are shared with TRBD2. The CDR3 runs to 18 residues. V lost 4 bases and J lost 2; bases outside the gene matches: 7. CDR1 SGDLS and CDR2 YYNGEE come from the germline V gene. CDR3 sequence: CASSTRLAGGPNTGELFF. The CDR3 nucleotides read TGTGCCAGCAGCACCCGACTAGCGGGAGGGCCCAACACCGGGGAGCTGTTTTTT.

The J gene is TRBJ1-6, the V gene TRBV21-1; the table's D gene call, TRBD1, was not cross checked with the DNA. TRBV21-1 is a documented pseudogene. The CDR3 extends over 14 amino acids. The CDR3 DNA is TGTGCCAGCAGCAAAAGACAGCGCCATTCACCCCTCCACTTT. The encoded protein is CASSKRQRHSPLHF.

The gene calls are TRBV9 and TRBJ1-6, with TRBD1 as a possible D gene (6 bases). The ends were cut back, 0 bases at V and 10 bases at J, with 14 bases in the middle. Germline V gene data show CDR1 as SGDLS and CDR2 as YYNGEE. The CDR3 totals 15 residues. The chain's CDR3 is CASSVDLGASSPLHF. The CDR3 coding sequence is TGTGCCAGCAGCGTAGATCTGGGGGCAAGCTCACCCCTCCACTTT. The full variable domain, rest sourced from reference TRBV9 and TRBJ1-6, is DSGVTQTPKHLITATGQRVTLRCSPRSGDLSVYWYQQSLDQGLQFLIQYYNGEERAKGNILERFSAQQFPDLHSELNLSSLELGDSALYFCASSVDLGASSPLHFGNGTRLTVT.

The rearrangement links TRBV5-1 to TRBJ2-7; no clear D. The CDR3 extends over 14 amino acids. The germline V gene has CDR1 SGHRS and CDR2 YFSETQ. Deletions cut 1 base from V and 6 bases from J, with 14 bases between. The CDR3 loop is CASSLWSAGSEQYF. DNA of the CDR3: TGCGCCAGCAGCTTGTGGTCGGCAGGCAGCGAGCAGTACTTC.

The chain is built from TRBV7-9 and TRBJ2-2, with a weak D call TRBD2 (5 bases). Trimming took 2 bases from V and 5 from J, leaving 9 bases between them. Germline V lookup: CDR1 SEHNR, CDR2 FQNEAQ (reference sequence). This CDR3 spans 14 amino acids. The CDR3 DNA follows: TGTGCCAGCAGCTTAAAGTCGGGGACCGGGGAGCTGTTTTTT. Protein sequence: CASSLKSGTGELFF.

CDR3 nucleotide sequence: TGTGCCAGCAGCCCAGGGGGCGTATACGAGCAGTACTTC. Its protein is CASSPGGVYEQYF. The chain employs TRBV7-9 and TRBJ2-7; 8 bases line up with TRBD1. CDR1 SEHNR and CDR2 FQNEAQ come from the germline V gene (reference sequence). Trimming took 5 bases from V and 4 from J; bases not matched to a gene: 4. The CDR3 loop spans 13 amino acids.

The chain is built from TRBV19 and TRBJ1-6, with a possible D match to TRBD1 (5 bases). The V gene lost 7 bases and the J gene lost 9 bases, with 16 bases spanning the gap. The CDR3 extends over 14 amino acids. Per the germline V gene, CDR1 is LNHDA and CDR2 is SQIVND (reference sequence). The CDR3 DNA reads as TGTGCCAGTATTGGCGGGGGTTTGTCTTCACCCCTCCACTTT. Translation gives CASIGGGLSSPLHF.

The CDR3 DNA reads TGTGCCAGCAGTGTGGACGGGGTCGAGCAGTACGTC. It yields the protein CASSVDGVEQYV. The rearrangement joins TRBV28 to TRBJ2-7, with D tentatively TRBD2 (5 bases). Deletions cut 5 bases from V and 6 bases from J, with 11 bases between. Germline V gene sequence: CDR1 MDHEN, CDR2 SYDVKM. The CDR3 extends over 12 amino acids.

The V and J genes are TRBV6-6 and TRBJ1-6; D remains ambiguous. V was cut by 10 bases and J by 7 bases, with 8 bases left in between. The germline V gene encodes CDR1 MNHNY and CDR2 SVGAGI (reference sequence). This CDR3 has 11 amino acids. CDR3 loop: CATEGNSPLHF. The CDR3 bases are TGTGCCACCGAGGGAAATTCACCCCTCCACTTT.

V usage is TRBV6-1 and J usage is TRBJ2-4; no clear D. The CDR3 covers 15 residues. CDR1 and CDR2 from the germline V gene are MNHNS and SASEGT. V was shortened by 2 bases and J by 0 bases, with 8 bases between the two germline ends. The DNA for the CDR3 is TGTGCCAGCAGTGAAATTATAATAGCCAAAAACATTCAGTACTTC. This gives the protein CASSEIIIAKNIQYF.